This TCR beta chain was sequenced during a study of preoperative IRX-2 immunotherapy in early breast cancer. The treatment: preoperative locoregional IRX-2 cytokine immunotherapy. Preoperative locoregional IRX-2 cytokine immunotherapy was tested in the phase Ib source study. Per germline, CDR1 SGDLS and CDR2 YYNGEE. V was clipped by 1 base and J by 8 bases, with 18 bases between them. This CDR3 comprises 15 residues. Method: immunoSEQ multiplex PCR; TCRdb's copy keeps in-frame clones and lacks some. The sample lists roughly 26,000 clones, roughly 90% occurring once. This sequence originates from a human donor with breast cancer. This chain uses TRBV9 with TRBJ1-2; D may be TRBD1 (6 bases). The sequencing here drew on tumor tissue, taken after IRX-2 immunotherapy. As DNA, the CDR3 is TGTGCCAGCAGCGTAAGCGCGCAGGGGTATAGAGGCTACACCTTC. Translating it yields CASSVSAQGYRGYTF.